These T cell receptor beta chains were read from a single sample in a study of shared clonotypes between healthy human individuals. Data came from immunoSEQ multiplex PCR; TCRdb stores just in-frame clones and leaves some out. This table has under 1,100,000 clones, around 75% appearing once. Specimen: memory CD4+ T cells sorted from blood. These receptors originate from a man younger than 30 in good health. Each CDR3 is given with its conserved first and last residue. Fields, in order: V gene, CDR3 protein.

TRBV7-9,CASTSRGSGGTQYF
TRBV11-2,CASSLEPGVGLNIQYF
TRBV5-1,CASSLEPAYEQYF
TRBV27,CATRWGHQETQYF
TRBV9,CASSATGANTEAFF
TRBV29-1,CSVEVRKGLNTEAFF
TRBV10-1,CASSPGRTYEQYF
TRBV18,CASSPRDTPETQYF
TRBV4-1,CASSQDRGQNNEQFF
TRBV2,CASRGRDTSYEQYF
TRBV28,CASSLGSLNYGYTF
TRBV21-1,CASSKKRLLTGNTIYF
TRBV9,CASSPRLDNSPLHF
TRBV5-8,CASSSLAGVTYNEQFF
TRBV18,CASSSGGQPQHF
TRBV7-2,CASSFLAGGPLVSAGELFF
TRBV2,CASGEGQGMSTDTQYF
TRBV29-1,CSVTGTSGPGELFF
TRBV7-2,CASSPAAQTNTGELFF
TRBV11-2,CASSIGTLNEKLFF
TRBV6-1,CASSTTGTVYEQYF
TRBV5-6,CASSPGQGAYGYTF
TRBV6-1,CASRDGNQPQHF
TRBV12-5,CASGLDYFKQFF
TRBV7-2,CASSRRTGGESPLHF
TRBV7-3,CASFGVSLAKNIQYF